The rows below give T cell receptor beta chains drawn from one sample of a study of T-cell memory formation after mild COVID-19. Each CDR3 protein is one row after TCRdb ran MiXCR on the 5' RACE reads. The data contain approximately 340,000 distinct CDR3 sequences, 15% of them seen just once; the ten biggest clones take up more than 20%. Input material: PBMCs or a T cell subset sorted from them (not recorded which). These receptors all come from a man between 18 and 35 years old who had mild COVID-19 (a few samples of this study predate the infection). Cell type and time point are not known. Each CDR3 is given with its conserved first and last residue. Each record gives: J gene, clone size, CDR3 length, V gene, D gene, CDR3 protein, CDR3 DNA. The D gene is left open where the match is weak. The listing skips clone size in some rows; elsewhere it reads once, few, many or a size class.

J gene: TRBJ2-2; clone size: -; CDR3 length: 14; V gene: TRBV24-1; D gene: -; CDR3 protein: CATSDPRTAGELFF; CDR3 DNA: TGTGCCACCAGTGACCCTCGCACAGCCGGGGAGCTGTTTTTT
J gene: TRBJ1-1; clone size: few; CDR3 length: 15; V gene: TRBV12-3/TRBV12-4; D gene: -; CDR3 protein: CASSPAPGRNTEAFF; CDR3 DNA: TGTGCCAGCAGTCCGGCCCCCGGCAGGAACACTGAAGCTTTCTTT
J gene: TRBJ2-5; clone size: few; CDR3 length: 15; V gene: TRBV7-3; D gene: TRBD2; CDR3 protein: CASSFGLAGDKTQYF; CDR3 DNA: TGTGCCAGCAGCTTCGGACTAGCGGGGGATAAGACCCAGTACTTC
J gene: TRBJ2-5; clone size: -; CDR3 length: 14; V gene: TRBV9; D gene: -; CDR3 protein: CASSALTGEETQYF; CDR3 DNA: TGTGCCAGCAGCGCATTGACTGGAGAAGAGACCCAGTACTTC
J gene: TRBJ2-7; clone size: -; CDR3 length: 14; V gene: TRBV5-6; D gene: -; CDR3 protein: CASSLERGAYEQYF; CDR3 DNA: TGTGCCAGCAGCTTGGAAAGGGGGGCCTACGAGCAGTACTTC
J gene: TRBJ1-2; clone size: few; CDR3 length: 13; V gene: TRBV5-6; D gene: -; CDR3 protein: CASSWAEAYGYTF; CDR3 DNA: TGTGCCAGCAGCTGGGCGGAAGCCTATGGCTACACCTTC
J gene: TRBJ1-4; clone size: few; CDR3 length: 14; V gene: TRBV5-1; D gene: -; CDR3 protein: CASSFGEGREKLFF; CDR3 DNA: TGCGCCAGCAGCTTCGGGGAGGGGCGTGAAAAACTGTTTTTT
J gene: TRBJ2-3; clone size: few; CDR3 length: 14; V gene: TRBV25-1; D gene: -; CDR3 protein: CASSVGGTLDTQYF; CDR3 DNA: TGTGCCAGCAGTGTTGGGGGGACTCTAGATACGCAGTATTTT
J gene: TRBJ1-2; clone size: few; CDR3 length: 14; V gene: TRBV29-1; D gene: TRBD1; CDR3 protein: CSVKGQGLVYGYTF; CDR3 DNA: TGCAGCGTTAAGGGACAGGGTTTGGTCTATGGCTACACCTTC
J gene: TRBJ1-2; clone size: -; CDR3 length: 14; V gene: TRBV7-2; D gene: -; CDR3 protein: CASSSRPVPGGYTF; CDR3 DNA: TGTGCCAGCAGCTCTAGGCCGGTTCCTGGGGGCTACACCTTC
J gene: TRBJ2-3; clone size: -; CDR3 length: 14; V gene: TRBV10-3; D gene: -; CDR3 protein: CAISESRQPGTQYF; CDR3 DNA: TGTGCCATCAGTGAGTCACGACAGCCAGGTACGCAGTATTTT
J gene: TRBJ2-2; clone size: -; CDR3 length: 18; V gene: TRBV7-9; D gene: -; CDR3 protein: CASSLGVVTSDNTGELFF; CDR3 DNA: TGTGCCAGCAGCTTAGGGGTCGTGACCTCCGATAACACCGGGGAGCTGTTTTTT
J gene: TRBJ2-7; clone size: -; CDR3 length: 15; V gene: TRBV6-5; D gene: -; CDR3 protein: CASTAWAGVPYEQYF; CDR3 DNA: TGTGCCAGCACGGCATGGGCAGGAGTGCCCTACGAGCAGTACTTC
J gene: TRBJ2-1; clone size: -; CDR3 length: 17; V gene: TRBV5-6; D gene: TRBD2; CDR3 protein: CASSSRGQRGGLAEQFF; CDR3 DNA: TGTGCCAGCAGCTCCCGAGGGCAGCGGGGGGGCCTGGCTGAGCAGTTCTTC
J gene: TRBJ2-3; clone size: -; CDR3 length: 11; V gene: TRBV10-3; D gene: -; CDR3 protein: CAIGGADTQYF; CDR3 DNA: TGTGCCATCGGCGGGGCAGATACGCAGTATTTT
J gene: TRBJ2-5; clone size: many; CDR3 length: 14; V gene: TRBV7-2; D gene: -; CDR3 protein: CASSLRGDSETQYF; CDR3 DNA: TGTGCCAGCAGCTTGAGGGGGGACTCGGAGACCCAGTACTTC
J gene: TRBJ2-7; clone size: -; CDR3 length: 13; V gene: TRBV7-2; D gene: -; CDR3 protein: CASSILEGVEQYF; CDR3 DNA: TGTGCCAGCAGCATCCTAGAGGGGGTCGAGCAGTACTTC
J gene: TRBJ2-1; clone size: -; CDR3 length: 13; V gene: TRBV15; D gene: -; CDR3 protein: CATSRARLNEQFF; CDR3 DNA: TGTGCCACCAGCAGAGCCAGGCTTAATGAGCAGTTCTTC
J gene: TRBJ2-7; clone size: -; CDR3 length: 14; V gene: TRBV7-6; D gene: -; CDR3 protein: CASSPSVTRYEQYF; CDR3 DNA: TGTGCCAGCAGCCCATCAGTGACTCGCTACGAGCAGTACTTC
J gene: TRBJ1-2; clone size: few; CDR3 length: 15; V gene: TRBV19; D gene: -; CDR3 protein: CASQSRGLNRDGYTF; CDR3 DNA: TGTGCCAGTCAAAGCAGGGGCCTGAACAGGGATGGCTACACCTTC
J gene: TRBJ2-1; clone size: many; CDR3 length: 11; V gene: TRBV5-6; D gene: -; CDR3 protein: CASSYNNEQFF; CDR3 DNA: TGTGCCAGCAGCTATAACAATGAGCAGTTCTTC
J gene: TRBJ1-1; clone size: few; CDR3 length: 13; V gene: TRBV2; D gene: TRBD1; CDR3 protein: CASGTGMNTEAFF; CDR3 DNA: TGTGCCAGCGGGACAGGAATGAACACTGAAGCTTTCTTT
J gene: TRBJ2-4; clone size: -; CDR3 length: 19; V gene: TRBV6-6; D gene: TRBD2; CDR3 protein: CASSYPLAGGPLAKNIQYF; CDR3 DNA: TGTGCCAGCAGTTACCCTCTAGCGGGGGGACCATTAGCCAAAAACATTCAGTACTTC
J gene: TRBJ1-3; clone size: -; CDR3 length: 15; V gene: TRBV12-3/TRBV12-4; D gene: TRBD1; CDR3 protein: CASRRDRAAGNTIYF; CDR3 DNA: TGTGCCAGCAGACGCGACAGGGCAGCTGGAAACACCATATATTTT
J gene: TRBJ1-1; clone size: -; CDR3 length: 15; V gene: TRBV7-3; D gene: -; CDR3 protein: CASSLTGFLNTEAFF; CDR3 DNA: TGTGCCAGCAGCTTAACTGGCTTCTTGAACACTGAAGCTTTCTTT
J gene: TRBJ1-6; clone size: -; CDR3 length: 17; V gene: TRBV12-3/TRBV12-4; D gene: TRBD1; CDR3 protein: CASSPWTGSSYNSPLHF; CDR3 DNA: TGTGCCAGCAGTCCCTGGACAGGGAGCTCCTATAATTCACCCCTCCACTTT